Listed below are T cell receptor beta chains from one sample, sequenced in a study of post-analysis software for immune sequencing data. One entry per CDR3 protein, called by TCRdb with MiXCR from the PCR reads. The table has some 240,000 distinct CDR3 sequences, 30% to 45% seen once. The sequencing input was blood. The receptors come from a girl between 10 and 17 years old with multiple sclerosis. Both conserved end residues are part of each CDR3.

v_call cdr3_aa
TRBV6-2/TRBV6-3 CASSQESADIQYF
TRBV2 CASGGWGGGYNEQYF
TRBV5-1 CASSFGQGVYNEQFF
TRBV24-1 CATSDVRTGGSDNEQFF
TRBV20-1 CSAVPGQGTAQHF
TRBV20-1 CSANQGLAGGRTGELFF
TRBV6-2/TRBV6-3 CASSSSGGAGRNEQFF
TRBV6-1 CASRSRDRGDQPQHF
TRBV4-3 CASSQDQREKLFF
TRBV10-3 CAISVLGETQYF
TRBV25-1 CAGSETGRDGSLESYNEQFF
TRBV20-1 CSARDRADYRQFF
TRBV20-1 CSAREASGLYTDTQYF
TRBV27 CASRFRGLRSEQYF
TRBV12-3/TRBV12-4 CASGPGLVDEQFF
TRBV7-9 CASRRDGWEKLFF
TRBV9 CASSRGGQGSETQYF
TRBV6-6 CASSRLAGVADTQYF
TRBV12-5 CASALDRAGDTQYF
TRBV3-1 CASSQDTYHEQYF
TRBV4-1 CASSQDWASVSFF
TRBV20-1 CSARADRGRMTDTQYF
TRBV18 CASSPFPGADTEAFF
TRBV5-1 CASSSLGGTGEAFF
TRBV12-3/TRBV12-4 CASSPHDRGVTDTQYF
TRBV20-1 CSARDRRDTTDTQYF
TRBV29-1 CSVDWDGSTDTQYF
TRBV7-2 CASSPTGGHEKLFF
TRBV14 CASSQVLNEQYF
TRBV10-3 CAISERRRGPYTDTQYF
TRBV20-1 CSASNRVGTEAFF
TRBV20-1 CSAKTTGGYGETQYF
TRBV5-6 CASRDGTGVEQYF
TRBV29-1 CSVTMTGSYEQYF
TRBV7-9 CASFGGTGANVLTF
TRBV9 CASTPWGSSSPGLGTTDTQYF
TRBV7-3 CASSHSSDAGAQYF
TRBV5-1 CASSSTGEAYEQYF
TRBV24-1 CATSDPGLAGGSSYNEQFF
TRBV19 CASSIVAGQAGNQPQHF
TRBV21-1 CASSKVMNTEAFF
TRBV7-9 CASSSRVVVGYTF
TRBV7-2 CASSLAMLGGGYTF
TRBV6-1 CASSEFHSSYNEQFF
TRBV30 CAWSVQGLYTQYF
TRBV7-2 CASSLLAGGPYTYNEQFF
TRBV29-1 CSVHRFGGDPEAFF
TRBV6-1 CASSPAGHQETQYF
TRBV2 CASSYRVANYGYTF
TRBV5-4 CASSLTSGGPYSTDTQYF
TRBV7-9 CASSLDSVGSPLHF
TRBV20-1 CSATSFAGNYGYTF
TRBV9 CASSVEQGYYEQYF
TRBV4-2 CASTASATSTDTQYF